Below, 25 T cell receptor beta chains from the same sample are listed, as sequenced in a study of blood T cell repertoires in COVID-19. Libraries were prepared by immunoSEQ multiplex PCR; TCRdb keeps only in-frame clonotypes and omits some of them. The profile covers some 40,000 clones, with approximately 83% appearing a single time and 35% to 55% taken by the ten largest. Sequences were obtained from peripheral blood. The receptors were sampled from an elderly woman with acute or convalescent COVID-19.

The chain joins TRBV10-2 to TRBJ1-6; 7 bases map to TRBD1. Trimming at V came to 8 bases and at J to 0 bases, leaving 4 bases not matched to a gene. The CDR3 contains 15 residues. Germline values: CDR1 WSHSY, CDR2 SAAADI. The CDR3: CASLTGSSYNSPLHF. The CDR3 DNA is TGCGCCAGCCTGACAGGGAGCTCCTATAATTCACCCCTCCACTTT.

This chain joins TRBV2 and TRBJ1-4; D is uncertain. Trimming removed 7 bases at V and 8 bases at J, with 8 bases between. The length of the CDR3 is 11 residues. CDR1 is SNHLY and CDR2 is FYNNEI in the germline V gene. The CDR3 DNA sequence: TGTGCCAGCACCCGGAGGGAAAAACTGTTTTTT. Encoded protein: CASTRREKLFF.

The V gene is TRBV28, the J gene TRBJ1-4; D may be TRBD1 (5 bases). CDR1 MDHEN and CDR2 SYDVKM come from the germline V gene. Trimming removed 7 bases from V and 5 bases from J, with 11 bases in between. The CDR3 runs 13 residues. The CDR3 sequence is CASITGPNEKLFF. The CDR3 nucleotides are TGTGCCAGCATCACAGGACCCAATGAAAAACTGTTTTTT.

The chain's CDR3 is CASVDRDRGHYGYTF. For the CDR3, the DNA is TGTGCCAGCGTCGACCGGGACAGGGGACATTATGGCTACACCTTC. The chain recombines TRBV19 with TRBJ1-2; TRBD1 matches 10 bases. The CDR3 covers 15 residues. The ends lost 9 bases at V and 5 bases at J; junction bases unmatched: 12. Germline lookup yields CDR1 LNHDA and CDR2 SQIVND (reference sequence). The full variable domain, rest sourced from reference TRBV19 and TRBJ1-2, is DGGITQSPKYLFRKEGQNVTLSCEQNLNHDAMYWYRQDPGQGLRLIYYSQIVNDFQKGDIAEGYSVSREKKESFPLTVTSAQKNPTAFYLCASVDRDRGHYGYTFGSGTRLTVV.

The CDR3 coding sequence is TGTGCCAGCAGCTTAAAGAGCGGGGGGCTGCAGTTCTTC. It specifies CASSLKSGGLQFF. J is TRBJ2-1 and V is TRBV11-1, with TRBD2 matching over 9 bases. The V gene end was trimmed by 2 bases and the J gene end by 12 bases; junction bases not matched to a gene: 5. The CDR3 runs to 13 residues. Germline CDR1 reads SGHAT; CDR2 reads FQDESV (reference sequence).

The V gene is TRBV12-1, the J gene TRBJ1-4; TRBD1 was called by the table and not checked on the DNA. TRBV12-1 is classified as a pseudogene. This CDR3 is 16 amino acids long. The CDR3 bases are TGTGCCAGCAGCACCGGGACAGGGGGCTTGGCTGAAAAACTGTTTTTT. It encodes CASSTGTGGLAEKLFF.

J is TRBJ1-2 and V is TRBV18; 10 nucleotides line up with TRBD1. V was pared by 6 bases and J by 5 bases, with 9 bases of the junction left unmatched. The CDR3 sequence is 15 residues long. Germline V gene sequence: CDR1 KGHSH, CDR2 LQKENI. CDR3 sequence reads: CASSPQGQGTYGYTF. The DNA for the CDR3 is TGTGCCAGCTCCCCTCAGGGACAGGGGACATATGGCTACACCTTC.

The chain uses TRBV7-9 and TRBJ2-5; 11 nucleotides align to TRBD2. Germline V gene data show CDR1 as SEHNR and CDR2 as FQNEAQ (reference sequence). The length of the CDR3 is 16 residues. After removal of 0 bases from V and 2 bases from J, the junction contained 2 bases not matched to a gene. CDR3 protein: CASSLARTSGQETQYF. CDR3 nucleotide sequence: TGTGCCAGCAGCTTAGCACGGACTAGCGGGCAAGAGACCCAGTACTTC.

The chain is built from TRBV11-2 and TRBJ1-2, with 8 bases lining up with TRBD1. Germline CDR1 SGHAT, CDR2 FQNNGV. J lost 8 bases, V lost 2 bases, and 10 bases had no gene match. This CDR3 region has 15 residues. CDR3 residues: CASSLSSQGARGYTF. CDR3 coding DNA: TGTGCCAGCAGCTTATCTTCCCAGGGGGCGAGAGGCTACACCTTC.

This clone turned up a few times. The chain links TRBV5-5 to TRBJ1-1; a weak D match, TRBD1 (5 bases). V was shortened by 4 bases and J by 3 bases, with 10 bases between the two germline ends. This CDR3 is built from 13 residues. From germline, CDR1 is SGHKS and CDR2 YYEKEE (reference sequence). CDR3 protein: CASSGAGDTEAFF. In nucleotides, the CDR3 is TGTGCCAGCAGCGGGGCCGGCGACACTGAAGCTTTCTTT.

This sequence joins TRBV5-6 and TRBJ2-7; 9 bases match TRBD1. Germline-derived CDR1 and CDR2 are SGHDT and YYEEEE. Trimming took 0 bases from V and 7 from J; bases not matched to a gene: 14. The CDR3 totals 17 residues. The CDR3 coding sequence is TGTGCCAGCAGCTTGGTTTCACCGGGACAGGGACGAGAGGAGCAGTACTTC. It encodes CASSLVSPGQGREEQYF.

The CDR3 loop is CASSPGTSYEQYF. CDR3 nucleotide sequence: TGTGCCAGCTCACCCGGGACATCCTACGAGCAGTACTTC. The chain combines TRBV18 with TRBJ2-7; D possibly corresponds to TRBD1 (6 bases). The CDR3 consists of 13 residues. CDR1 and CDR2 from the germline V gene are KGHSH and LQKENI. V shed 3 bases and J shed 1 base, with 7 bases lying between them.

The chain couples TRBV6-6 to TRBJ1-4, with D tentatively TRBD1 (5 bases). The CDR3 runs 14 residues. Germline CDR1 reads MNHNY; CDR2 reads SVGAGI (reference sequence). V lost 2 bases, J lost 5 bases, and 9 bases lay in between. CDR3 amino acids: CASSYGASNEKLFF. As DNA, the CDR3 is TGTGCCAGCAGTTACGGGGCTTCAAATGAAAAACTGTTTTTT.

The chain recombines TRBV11-2 with TRBJ1-3, with D uncertain. V lost 5 bases to trimming and J lost 5 bases, with 7 bases between them. Germline-derived CDR1 and CDR2 are SGHAT and FQNNGV. The CDR3 length is 12 residues. DNA for the CDR3: TGTGCCAGCAGCCTAACCAGAAACACCATATATTTT. It is translated as CASSLTRNTIYF.

This clone was observed a single time. V and J are TRBV3-1 (or the pseudogene TRBV3-2) and TRBJ1-1; the match to TRBD1 covers 8 bases. Germline V lookup: CDR1 LGHDT, CDR2 YNNKEL (reference sequence). The CDR3 loop spans 14 amino acids. With 0 bases clipped from V and 4 bases from J, the junction kept 1 base outside the gene matches. CDR3 protein: CASSQDTGGTEAFF. The CDR3 DNA follows: TGTGCCAGCAGCCAAGATACAGGGGGCACTGAAGCTTTCTTT.

This clone was observed once. This chain connects TRBV29-1 to TRBJ1-1; D gene ambiguous. CDR1 is SQVTM and CDR2 is ANQGSEA in the germline V gene. V lost 4 bases and J 0 bases, leaving 15 bases between the germline ends. This CDR3 has 15 residues. CDR3 loop: CSVAQSRGMNTEAFF. As DNA, the CDR3 is TGCAGCGTTGCTCAATCTCGAGGGATGAACACTGAAGCTTTCTTT.

Only a few counts were recorded for this clone. The V gene is TRBV19, the J gene TRBJ2-2, with a tentative D call TRBD1 (5 bases). The CDR3 contains 13 residues. V was clipped by 8 bases and J by 4 bases, with 11 bases between them. Germline loops: CDR1 LNHDA, CDR2 SQIVND (reference sequence). In DNA, the CDR3 is TGTGCCAGTCGCCAGGGTTTCACCGGGGAGCTGTTTTTT. Its translation: CASRQGFTGELFF. Filled out from reference TRBV19 and TRBJ2-2, the complete variable domain reads DGGITQSPKYLFRKEGQNVTLSCEQNLNHDAMYWYRQDPGQGLRLIYYSQIVNDFQKGDIAEGYSVSREKKESFPLTVTSAQKNPTAFYLCASRQGFTGELFFGEGSRLTVL.

The gene calls are TRBV24-1 and TRBJ2-5, with TRBD1 identical over 7 bases. Germline lookup yields CDR1 KGHDR and CDR2 SFDVKD. This CDR3 is 15 amino acids long. V dropped 2 bases and J dropped 2; count of bases not matched to a gene: 4. In nucleotides, the CDR3 is TGTGCCACCAGTGATTCGAGGACAGGTCAAGAGACCCAGTACTTC. This encodes CATSDSRTGQETQYF.

The chain has TRBV5-6 and TRBJ1-2, with D perhaps matching TRBD1 (6 bases). The germline gives CDR1 SGHDT, CDR2 YYEEEE. The V gene lost 2 bases and the J gene lost 4 bases, with 12 bases spanning the gap. The CDR3 runs 14 residues. The CDR3 DNA sequence: TGTGCCAGCAGCTTTCAACAGGGTTTCTATGGCTACACCTTC. This sequence encodes CASSFQQGFYGYTF.

The sample holds one count of this clone. This chain uses TRBV27 with TRBJ1-5; possible D gene TRBD1, 6 bases. V was cut by 7 bases and J by 2 bases, with 15 bases left in between. Germline lookup yields CDR1 MNHEY and CDR2 SMNVEV (reference sequence). The CDR3 length is 15 residues. In nucleotides, the CDR3 is TGTGCCAGCAATCCGGACAGTAGCGGCAATCAGCCCCAGCATTTT. This encodes CASNPDSSGNQPQHF.

The chain links TRBV11-2 to TRBJ2-1; D may be TRBD1 (6 bases). Trimming took 5 bases from V and 2 from J, leaving 7 bases between them. Germline CDR1 is SGHAT and CDR2 is FQNNGV. This CDR3 has 13 amino acids. The CDR3 nucleotides are TGTGCCAGCAGCCCAGGGGCCTACAATGAGCAGTTCTTC. Translating gives CASSPGAYNEQFF.

CDR3: CASSERGQRTDTQYF. The CDR3 DNA reads TGTGCCAGCAGTGAAAGGGGACAGCGCACAGATACGCAGTATTTT. J is TRBJ2-3 and V is TRBV2; 7 nucleotides line up with TRBD1. The length of the CDR3 is 15 residues. V shed 2 bases and J 1 base; nucleotides not matched to a gene: 3. The V gene's germline CDR1 is SNHLY and CDR2 FYNNEI.

The V gene is TRBV5-6, the J gene TRBJ1-5, with D tentatively TRBD1 (6 bases). From germline, CDR1 is SGHDT and CDR2 YYEEEE. The CDR3 covers 13 residues. Trimming took 2 bases from V and 5 from J, leaving 8 bases between them. CDR3: CASSFNRDQPQHF. DNA for the CDR3: TGTGCCAGCAGCTTTAACAGGGATCAGCCCCAGCATTTT.

This chain connects TRBV28 to TRBJ1-5, with D perhaps matching TRBD1 (5 bases). In germline, CDR1 is MDHEN, CDR2 SYDVKM. The V end lost 6 bases, the J end lost 2 bases, and 17 bases lay between the germline ends. The CDR3 has 16 residues. The DNA of the CDR3 is TGTGCCAGCAGCGGCCCTATAGGGGCGGGCAATCAGCCCCAGCATTTT. This translates into CASSGPIGAGNQPQHF.

The J gene is TRBJ1-1, the V gene TRBV18, with D tentatively TRBD1 (5 bases). CDR1 and CDR2 from the germline V gene are KGHSH and LQKENI. V shed 8 bases and J shed 1 base, with 20 bases lying between them. CDR3 length: 16 residues. The CDR3 protein is CASRGGPVVGNTEAFF. CDR3 nucleotides: TGTGCCAGCCGGGGGGGACCGGTAGTGGGGAACACTGAAGCTTTCTTT.